The 26 T cell receptor beta chains below come from one sample, sequenced in a study of blood T cell repertoires in COVID-19. Sequencing was performed with immunoSEQ multiplex PCR; in TCRdb, only in-frame clones are kept and a portion is missing. The table shows over 150,000 clones, with 70% to 90% occurring only once. Sequenced sample: peripheral blood. Receptors originate from a man between 45 and 60 years old with COVID-19, enrolled during active disease.

The chain has TRBV27 and TRBJ2-5; a possible D gene is TRBD1 (6 bases). CDR1 and CDR2 (germline): MNHEY, SMNVEV (reference sequence). The CDR3 contains 16 residues. Trimming took 6 bases from V and 2 from J, leaving 19 bases between them. In DNA, the CDR3 is TGTGCCAGCAGAGGGTCCTTTGACAGGATTCAAGAGACCCAGTACTTC. It translates to CASRGSFDRIQETQYF.

The genes are TRBV27 and TRBJ1-2, with 7 bases aligning to TRBD1. The CDR3 consists of 16 residues. The germline gives CDR1 MNHEY, CDR2 SMNVEV (reference sequence). Trimming removed 5 bases from V and 1 base from J; junction bases left unmatched: 10. CDR3 residues: CASSELPGTVNYGYTF. CDR3 DNA: TGTGCCAGCAGTGAACTCCCCGGGACAGTTAACTATGGCTACACCTTC.

The genes are TRBV11-3 and TRBJ2-7, with TRBD1 identical over 8 bases. Germline V CDR1 and CDR2: SGHNT, YENEEA. The junction had 5 bases not matched to a gene; V was cut back by 1 base and J by 3 bases. This CDR3 region has 15 residues. The CDR3 is CASSLGDRGDYEQYF. The CDR3 region has the DNA TGTGCCAGCAGCTTAGGAGACAGGGGTGACTACGAGCAGTACTTC.

This clone was recorded only once. The chain is built from TRBV5-1 and TRBJ2-5; the D gene is possibly TRBD1 (5 bases). The germline CDR1 and CDR2 sequences are SGHRS and YFSETQ. Trimming stripped 0 bases from V and 1 base from J, with 10 bases between. This CDR3 is 15 amino acids long. DNA for the CDR3: TGCGCCAGCAGCTTGGCCGCAGGGCTCCAAGAGACCCAGTACTTC. Amino acid sequence: CASSLAAGLQETQYF.

This chain links TRBV7-3 with TRBJ2-3, with 8 bases fitting TRBD2. Germline V CDR1 and CDR2: SGHTA, FQGTGA. This CDR3 comprises 15 residues. J was trimmed by 2 bases and V by 5 bases; bases with no gene match: 6. The CDR3 DNA follows: TGTGCCAGCAGCCCCTCGGGACTAGTCACAGATACGCAGTATTTT. Its protein product is CASSPSGLVTDTQYF.

This chain links TRBV24-1 with TRBJ2-3; D is perhaps TRBD1 (6 bases). CDR1 and CDR2 (germline): KGHDR, SFDVKD. V lost 3 bases and J 3 bases, leaving 12 bases between the germline ends. This CDR3 comprises 15 residues. The CDR3 DNA reads TGTGCCACCAGTGATGCAGGGGTCGTTACAGATACGCAGTATTTT. This codes for CATSDAGVVTDTQYF.

V usage is TRBV29-1 and J usage is TRBJ1-1; D gene uncertain. CDR3 length: 12 residues. Germline loops: CDR1 SQVTM, CDR2 ANQGSEA. Trimming pared 7 bases from V and 4 bases from J, leaving 13 bases between. DNA for the CDR3: TGCAGCGCTGGGCGAGAGGGCACTGAAGCTTTCTTT. Encoded protein: CSAGREGTEAFF.

This rearrangement joins TRBV6-5 to TRBJ2-1, with TRBD1 as a possible D gene (6 bases). Germline V gives CDR1 MNHEY, CDR2 SVGAGI. This CDR3 has 15 residues. Trimming removed 5 bases at V and 9 bases at J, with 20 bases between. CDR3 sequence reads: CASSKPGQSTSEQFF. The CDR3 nucleotides read TGTGCCAGCAGTAAACCGGGACAATCAACCAGTGAGCAGTTCTTC.

The CDR3: CASSFGDFYNSPLHF. The CDR3 bases are TGTGCCAGCAGCTTCGGGGATTTCTATAATTCACCCCTCCACTTT. The chain has TRBV5-8 and TRBJ1-6; D uncertain. The V end was cut by 2 bases, the J end by 3 bases, with 9 bases between. The germline gives CDR1 SGHTS, CDR2 YDEGEE. The CDR3 extends over 15 amino acids.

The rearrangement uses TRBV7-6 and TRBJ2-5; 11 bases are shared with TRBD2. The CDR3 loop spans 16 amino acids. The germline V gene encodes CDR1 SGHVS and CDR2 FNYEAQ. V was pared by 7 bases and J by 5 bases, with 12 bases of the junction left unmatched. CDR3: CASTPRASGGLETQYF. The CDR3, as DNA: TGTGCCAGCACCCCTCGGGCTAGCGGGGGGTTGGAGACCCAGTACTTC.

This clone was detected only a few times. The chain combines TRBV18 with TRBJ1-1; D not certain. V gave up 0 bases and J gave up 4 bases, with 15 bases separating them. The CDR3 has 16 residues. Per the germline V gene, CDR1 is KGHSH and CDR2 is LQKENI. CDR3 sequence: CASSPPYGAGFTEAFF. Here the CDR3 DNA reads TGTGCCAGCTCACCACCCTATGGTGCGGGGTTCACTGAAGCTTTCTTT.

The V gene is TRBV28, the J gene TRBJ1-2, with D possibly being TRBD1 (6 bases). This CDR3 has 12 residues. V lost 8 bases and J 7 bases, leaving 14 bases between the germline ends. Germline CDR1 is MDHEN and CDR2 is SYDVKM. CDR3 amino acids: CASQGSYGGYTF. As DNA, the CDR3 is TGTGCCAGCCAGGGGTCTTATGGTGGCTACACCTTC.

The chain carries TRBV30 and TRBJ2-5; D is possibly TRBD2 (5 bases). Germline CDR1 is GTSNPN and CDR2 is SVGIG (reference sequence). The CDR3 is made up of 14 amino acids. V was clipped by 1 base and J by 0 bases, with 9 bases between them. DNA of the CDR3: TGTGCCTGGAGTGATCGGACTCACCAAGAGACCCAGTACTTC. Protein product: CAWSDRTHQETQYF.

CDR3 amino acids: CASSLRGLVSYEQYF. CDR3 coding DNA: TGTGCCAGCAGCTTACGAGGACTAGTCTCCTACGAGCAGTACTTC. The rearrangement links TRBV7-2 to TRBJ2-7; TRBD2 aligns across 7 bases. CDR1 SGHTA and CDR2 FQGNSA come from the germline V gene. The CDR3 totals 15 residues. The V gene end was trimmed by 2 bases and the J gene end by 0 bases; junction bases not matched to a gene: 4.

The chain recombines TRBV14 with TRBJ2-4, with 10 bases fitting TRBD2. Trimming removed 4 bases from V and 3 bases from J; junction bases left unmatched: 3. The CDR3 has 15 residues. CDR1 and CDR2 (germline): SGHDN, FVKESK. Here the CDR3 DNA reads TGTGCCAGCAGCCCCTGGACTAGCGGCAAAAACATTCAGTACTTC. This encodes CASSPWTSGKNIQYF.

V is TRBV3-1 (or the pseudogene TRBV3-2) and J is TRBJ2-7, with D tentatively TRBD1 (5 bases). CDR3 length equals 12 residues. V was clipped by 5 bases and J by 3 bases, with 8 bases between them. CDR1 is LGHDT, CDR2 YNNKEL, per germline (reference sequence). In DNA, the CDR3 is TGTGCCAGCAGCTTTGACAGCTACGAGCAGTACTTC. Protein product: CASSFDSYEQYF.

This clone was picked up many times. The J gene is TRBJ2-7, the V gene TRBV18, with 9 bases that match TRBD1. This CDR3 contains 15 residues. In germline, CDR1 is KGHSH, CDR2 LQKENI. V lost 3 bases to trimming and J lost 3 bases; unmatched junction nucleotides: 6. CDR3 protein: CASSPPGTGFYEQYF. The DNA for the CDR3 is TGTGCCAGCTCACCCCCCGGGACAGGGTTCTACGAGCAGTACTTC.

This chain links TRBV6-5 with TRBJ2-2; D may be TRBD1 (5 bases). The CDR3 runs 14 residues. In germline, CDR1 is MNHEY, CDR2 SVGAGI. V gave up 6 bases and J gave up 6 bases, with 14 bases separating them. In nucleotides, the CDR3 is TGTGCCAGCAGAATTGACAGTGTCCCCGGGGAGCTGTTTTTT. Its protein is CASRIDSVPGELFF.

On this clone: One end of the junction is discordant with germline, which a read error may explain. The CDR3 here is CVSSLSIDRVYGYTF. DNA of the CDR3: TGTGTCAGCAGCCTCTCCATAGACAGGGTGTATGGCTACACCTTC. This rearrangement joins TRBV7-9 to TRBJ1-2; 7 bases map to TRBD1. The CDR3 spans 15 residues. Germline lookup yields CDR1 SEHNR and CDR2 FQNEAQ (reference sequence).

The chain carries TRBV5-1 and TRBJ2-5; TRBD2 aligns across 9 bases. Unmatched junction bases numbered 8, after V lost 4 bases and J lost 4 bases. CDR3 length equals 15 residues. Germline V lookup: CDR1 SGHRS, CDR2 YFSETQ. The CDR3 loop is CASSTTGTSLETQYF. The CDR3 DNA reads as TGCGCCAGCAGCACAACCGGGACTAGCTTAGAGACCCAGTACTTC.

V gene TRBV9 combines with J gene TRBJ2-7; tentative D call: TRBD1 (5 bases). This CDR3 region has 16 residues. Trimming cost V 2 bases and J 2 bases, with 17 bases left between them. Germline V gene data show CDR1 as SGDLS and CDR2 as YYNGEE. The chain's CDR3 is CASSVQGSPGPYEQYF. The CDR3 coding sequence is TGTGCCAGCAGCGTGCAGGGTTCACCTGGACCCTACGAGCAGTACTTC.

The chain carries TRBV28 and TRBJ2-3; the match to TRBD1 covers 7 bases. The CDR3 length is 17 residues. Looked up from germline, CDR1 is MDHEN and CDR2 is SYDVKM. With V trimmed by 6 bases and J by 2 bases, 14 bases remained unmatched. The CDR3 here is CASSRIPRDRFTDTQYF. CDR3 in DNA: TGTGCCAGCAGCCGGATACCCCGGGACAGATTCACAGATACGCAGTATTTT.

This chain connects TRBV5-6 to TRBJ2-6, with D unclear. The germline V and J ends were trimmed by 5 bases and 1 base, with 7 bases remaining between them. Germline loops: CDR1 SGHDT, CDR2 YYEEEE. CDR3 length equals 14 residues. The CDR3 protein is CASSIESGANVLTF. DNA for the CDR3: TGTGCCAGCAGTATAGAGTCTGGGGCCAACGTCCTGACTTTC. Drawing the rest from reference TRBV5-6 and TRBJ2-6, the complete variable domain is DAGVTQSPTHLIKTRGQQVTLRCSPKSGHDTVSWYQQALGQGPQFIFQYYEEEERQRGNFPDRFSGHQFPNYSSELNVNALLLGDSALYLCASSIESGANVLTFGAGSRLTVL.

This chain uses TRBV25-1 with TRBJ2-1; D is perhaps TRBD2 (5 bases). Germline V gives CDR1 MGHDK, CDR2 SYGVNS. There are 16 residues in the CDR3. V lost 3 bases, J lost 4 bases, and 16 bases lay in between. The CDR3 DNA reads TGTGCCAGCAGTGATATACTAGACGGGCATTACAATGAGCAGTTCTTC. The encoded protein is CASSDILDGHYNEQFF.

This clone was recorded only once. CDR3 nucleotides: TGTGCCTGGGAAAGCGGGGGTGGTGAGCAGTTCTTC. As protein: CAWESGGGEQFF. This chain joins TRBV30 and TRBJ2-1; 8 nucleotides agree with TRBD2. CDR3 size: 12 residues. Losses at the gene ends were 5 bases for V and 9 bases for J; bases not matched to a gene: 6. Germline CDR1 GTSNPN, CDR2 SVGIG (reference sequence).

This chain uses TRBV7-2 with TRBJ2-5; 10 positions match TRBD2. The V and J ends lost 2 bases and 4 bases, in that order; junction bases with no gene match: 4. CDR1 is SGHTA, CDR2 FQGNSA, per germline. The CDR3 is made up of 15 amino acids. CDR3 protein: CASSLSLAGVETQYF. For the CDR3, the DNA is TGTGCCAGCAGCTTAAGCCTAGCGGGGGTAGAGACCCAGTACTTC. Based on the CDR3 plus reference TRBV7-2 and TRBJ2-5, the full variable domain is GAGVSQSPSNKVTEKGKDVELRCDPISGHTALYWYRQSLGQGLEFLIYFQGNSAPDKSGLPSDRFSAERTGGSVSTLTIQRTQQEDSAVYLCASSLSLAGVETQYFGPGTRLLVL.